This passage covers 14 T cell receptor beta chains from one sample sequenced in a study of T cell responses to AZD1222 COVID-19 vaccine. The method was immunoSEQ multiplex PCR; TCRdb's version includes in-frame clones alone and lacks a portion of them. The table includes around 180,000 clones, 85% to 90% detected once. The starting material was peripheral blood, obtained on day 0 of AZD1222 vaccination. All receptors come from an adult in good health.

DNA for the CDR3: TGTGCCAGCAGTTCAGGACAGGGCTTCCCCTATGGCTACACCTTC. This sequence encodes CASSSGQGFPYGYTF. V usage is TRBV28 and J usage is TRBJ1-2, with TRBD1 matching 8 bases. CDR3 length: 15 residues. The germline V gene encodes CDR1 MDHEN and CDR2 SYDVKM. With V trimmed by 4 bases and J by 4 bases, 8 bases remained unmatched.

The rearrangement links TRBV11-3 to TRBJ2-5, with D perhaps TRBD2 (6 bases). Germline-derived CDR1 and CDR2 are SGHNT and YENEEA. The V gene lost 0 bases and the J gene lost 2 bases, with 10 bases spanning the gap. This CDR3 region has 15 residues. The CDR3: CASSLDRGSQETQYF. The CDR3 DNA sequence: TGTGCCAGCAGCTTAGATCGGGGGTCACAAGAGACCCAGTACTTC.

This chain connects TRBV28 to TRBJ2-7; 7 bases agree with TRBD2. V shed 2 bases, J shed 3 bases, and the junction held 10 bases outside the gene matches. Looked up from germline, CDR1 is MDHEN and CDR2 is SYDVKM. The CDR3 is 16 amino acids. The CDR3 region is CASSLAQWGGSYEQYF. DNA of the CDR3: TGTGCCAGCAGTTTAGCTCAGTGGGGCGGGAGCTACGAGCAGTACTTC.

This clone is a singleton in its sample. The CDR3 is CASIGQGNTEAFF. In DNA form, the CDR3 reads TGTGCCAGTATAGGGCAGGGGAACACTGAAGCTTTCTTT. The chain joins TRBV19 to TRBJ1-1; TRBD1 is a possible D gene (5 bases). The CDR3 extends over 13 amino acids. Trimming pared 7 bases from V and 1 base from J, leaving 10 bases between. CDR1 and CDR2 (germline): LNHDA, SQIVND (reference sequence). The variable domain in full, with the rest retrieved from reference TRBV19 and TRBJ1-1, is DGGITQSPKYLFRKEGQNVTLSCEQNLNHDAMYWYRQDPGQGLRLIYYSQIVNDFQKGDIAEGYSVSREKKESFPLTVTSAQKNPTAFYLCASIGQGNTEAFFGQGTRLTVV.

The chain carries TRBV19 and TRBJ1-2; D perhaps matches TRBD1 (5 bases). This CDR3 has 11 amino acids. Germline assignment: CDR1 LNHDA and CDR2 SQIVND (reference sequence). Deletions cut 10 bases from V and 8 bases from J, with 14 bases between. The DNA for the CDR3 is TGTGCCACGTGCAGGGTACGGGGCTACACCTTC. Its protein product is CATCRVRGYTF.

The chain has TRBV6-1 and TRBJ1-5; 8 bases align to TRBD1. V lost 4 bases and J lost 2; bases outside the gene matches: 13. CDR1 MNHNS and CDR2 SASEGT come from the germline V gene. The CDR3 loop spans 18 amino acids. For the CDR3, the DNA is TGTGCCAGCAGTGGGACAGGGAAAACCCTCCTGCGCAATCAGCCCCAGCATTTT. Encoded protein: CASSGTGKTLLRNQPQHF.

As DNA, the CDR3 is TGTGCCAGCAACGAGGGGGAGAGACCGCAAGAGACCCAGTACTTC. Translation gives CASNEGERPQETQYF. This chain uses TRBV2 with TRBJ2-5, with D possibly matching TRBD1 (6 bases). Germline V gene data show CDR1 as SNHLY and CDR2 as FYNNEI. This CDR3 has 15 amino acids. V lost 7 bases and J 2 bases, leaving 17 bases between the germline ends.

This sequence joins TRBV7-2 and TRBJ2-7; 7 bases are a match to TRBD2. V shed 5 bases, J shed 0 bases, and the junction held 7 bases outside the gene matches. CDR1 is SGHTA and CDR2 is FQGNSA in the germline V gene. The CDR3 loop spans 15 amino acids. The DNA of the CDR3 is TGTGCCAGCAGCCCTAGGGGAGGGTTCTCCTACGAGCAGTACTTC. It codes for CASSPRGGFSYEQYF. Full variable domain (missing parts from reference TRBV7-2 and TRBJ2-7): GAGVSQSPSNKVTEKGKDVELRCDPISGHTALYWYRQSLGQGLEFLIYFQGNSAPDKSGLPSDRFSAERTGGSVSTLTIQRTQQEDSAVYLCASSPRGGFSYEQYFGPGTRLTVT.

This rearrangement joins TRBV30 to TRBJ1-4; D unclear. CDR1 and CDR2 (germline): GTSNPN, SVGIG (reference sequence). V was pared by 4 bases and J by 4 bases, with 10 bases between. This CDR3 is 13 amino acids long. The CDR3 DNA follows: TGTGCCTGGAACTACCGGCTTAATGAAAAACTGTTTTTT. Residues: CAWNYRLNEKLFF.

This clone was seen once. The genes are TRBV11-1 and TRBJ1-6; 8 bases are shared with TRBD1. Trimming cost V 4 bases and J 13 bases; bases outside gene matches: 9. Germline V CDR1 and CDR2: SGHAT, FQDESV (reference sequence). The CDR3 runs 14 residues. CDR3 loop: CASSSDRAGGPLHF. CDR3 nucleotide sequence: TGTGCCAGCAGCTCGGACAGGGCCGGAGGTCCCCTCCACTTT.

This clone was seen only once. The rearrangement joins TRBV5-4 to TRBJ2-2, with D possibly matching TRBD2 (5 bases). CDR1 SGHNT and CDR2 YYREEE come from the germline V gene (reference sequence). Trimming pared 4 bases from V and 0 bases from J, leaving 13 bases between. The CDR3 runs 16 residues. DNA for the CDR3: TGTGCCAGCAGCCCCCCGGGTAGCGCGAACACCGGGGAGCTGTTTTTT. This codes for CASSPPGSANTGELFF.

V and J are TRBV20-1 and TRBJ1-6; D might be TRBD1 (6 bases). CDR1 is DFQATT and CDR2 is SNEGSKA in the germline V gene (reference sequence). This CDR3 is 14 amino acids long. The germline V and J ends were trimmed by 3 bases and 6 bases, with 12 bases remaining between them. The CDR3, as DNA: TGCAGTGCTAGTAAGGGCAGGGGTAATTCACCCCTCCACTTT. It codes for CSASKGRGNSPLHF.

This rearrangement joins TRBV7-9 to TRBJ2-1; 12 positions match TRBD2. CDR1 and CDR2 from the germline V gene are SEHNR and FQNEAQ (reference sequence). This CDR3 spans 13 amino acids. V lost 5 bases, J lost 16 bases, and 9 bases stayed unmatched. The DNA of the CDR3 is TGTGCCAGCAGCCCGAGGACTAGCGGGATGGGATTCTTC. Translating gives CASSPRTSGMGFF.

This clone was found once. V gene TRBV30 combines with J gene TRBJ2-2; D is unclear. Germline V gives CDR1 GTSNPN, CDR2 SVGIG (reference sequence). This CDR3 has 14 residues. V lost 0 bases and J 2 bases, leaving 7 bases between the germline ends. The CDR3 here is CAWSVLLNTGELFF. The CDR3 bases are TGTGCCTGGAGTGTACTTCTTAACACCGGGGAGCTGTTTTTT.